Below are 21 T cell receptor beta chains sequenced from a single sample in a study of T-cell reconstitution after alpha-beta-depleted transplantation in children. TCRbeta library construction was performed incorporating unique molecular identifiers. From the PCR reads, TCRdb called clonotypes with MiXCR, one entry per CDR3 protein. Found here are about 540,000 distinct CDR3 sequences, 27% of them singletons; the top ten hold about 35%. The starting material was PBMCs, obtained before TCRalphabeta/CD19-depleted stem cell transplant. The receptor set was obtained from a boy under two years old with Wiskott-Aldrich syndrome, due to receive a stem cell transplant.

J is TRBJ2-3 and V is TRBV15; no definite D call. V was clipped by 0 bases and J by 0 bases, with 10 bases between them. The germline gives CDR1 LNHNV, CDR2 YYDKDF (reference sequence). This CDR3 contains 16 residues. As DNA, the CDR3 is TGTGCCACCAGCAGAGATACGGCATTGAGCACAGATACGCAGTATTTT. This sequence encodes CATSRDTALSTDTQYF.

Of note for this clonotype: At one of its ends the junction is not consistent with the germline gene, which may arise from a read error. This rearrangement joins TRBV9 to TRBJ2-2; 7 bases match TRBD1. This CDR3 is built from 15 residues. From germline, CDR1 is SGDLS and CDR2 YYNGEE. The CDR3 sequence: CASSIRQGGTGELFF. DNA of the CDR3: TGTGCGAGCAGCATAAGACAGGGCGGCACCGGGGAGCTGTTTTTT. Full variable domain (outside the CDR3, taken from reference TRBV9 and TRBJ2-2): DSGVTQTPKHLITATGQRVTLRCSPRSGDLSVYWYQQSLDQGLQFLIQYYNGEERAKGNILERFSAQQFPDLHSELNLSSLELGDSALYFCASSIRQGGTGELFFGEGSRLTVL.

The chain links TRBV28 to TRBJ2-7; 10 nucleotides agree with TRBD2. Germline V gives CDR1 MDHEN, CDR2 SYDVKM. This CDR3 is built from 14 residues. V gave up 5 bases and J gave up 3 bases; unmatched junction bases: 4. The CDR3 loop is CASSLTSGIYEQYF. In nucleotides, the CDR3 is TGTGCCAGCAGTCTAACTAGCGGGATCTACGAGCAGTACTTC.

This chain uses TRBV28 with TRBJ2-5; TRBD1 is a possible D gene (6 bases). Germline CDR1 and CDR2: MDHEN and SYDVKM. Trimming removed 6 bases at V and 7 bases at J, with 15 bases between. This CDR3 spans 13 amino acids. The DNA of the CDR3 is TGTGCCAGCAGCATCAAGCCCAGGGGGACCCAGTACTTC. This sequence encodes CASSIKPRGTQYF.

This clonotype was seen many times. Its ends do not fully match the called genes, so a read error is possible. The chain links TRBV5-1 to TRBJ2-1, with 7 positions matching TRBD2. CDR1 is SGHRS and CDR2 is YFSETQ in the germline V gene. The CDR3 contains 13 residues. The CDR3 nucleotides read TGTGCCAGCAGCGGGGACTCCTACAATGAGCAGTTCTTC. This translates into CASSGDSYNEQFF. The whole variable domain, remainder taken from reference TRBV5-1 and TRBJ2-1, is KAGVTQTPRYLIKTRGQQVTLSCSPISGHRSVSWYQQTPGQGLQFLFEYFSETQRNKGNFPGRFSGRQFSNSRSEMNVSTLELGDSALYLCASSGDSYNEQFFGPGTRLTVL.

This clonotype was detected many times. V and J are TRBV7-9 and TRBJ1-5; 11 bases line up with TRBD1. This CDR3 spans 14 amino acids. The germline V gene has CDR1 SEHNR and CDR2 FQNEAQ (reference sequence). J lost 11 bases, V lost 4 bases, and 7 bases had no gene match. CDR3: CASSSGTGGLAQHF. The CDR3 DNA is TGTGCCAGCAGCTCAGGGACAGGGGGTCTCGCCCAGCATTTT.

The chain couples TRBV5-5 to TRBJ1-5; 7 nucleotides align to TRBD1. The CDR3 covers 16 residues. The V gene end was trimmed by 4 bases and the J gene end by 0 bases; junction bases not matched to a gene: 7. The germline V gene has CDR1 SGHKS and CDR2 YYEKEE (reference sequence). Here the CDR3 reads CASSPGQYYSNQPQHF. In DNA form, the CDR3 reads TGTGCCAGCAGCCCGGGACAGTACTATAGCAATCAGCCCCAGCATTTT.

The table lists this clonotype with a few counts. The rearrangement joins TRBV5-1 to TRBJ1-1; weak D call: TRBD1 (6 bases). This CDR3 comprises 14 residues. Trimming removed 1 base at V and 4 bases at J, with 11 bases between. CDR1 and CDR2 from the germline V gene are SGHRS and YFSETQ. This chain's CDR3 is CASSLSAGATEAFF. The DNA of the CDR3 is TGCGCCAGCAGCTTGTCCGCAGGGGCCACTGAAGCTTTCTTT.

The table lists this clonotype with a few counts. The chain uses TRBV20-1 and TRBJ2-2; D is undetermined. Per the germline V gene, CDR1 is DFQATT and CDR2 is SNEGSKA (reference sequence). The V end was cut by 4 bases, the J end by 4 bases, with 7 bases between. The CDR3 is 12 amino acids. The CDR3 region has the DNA TGCAGTGCTATTCTCTCCACCGGGGAGCTGTTTTTT. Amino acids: CSAILSTGELFF.

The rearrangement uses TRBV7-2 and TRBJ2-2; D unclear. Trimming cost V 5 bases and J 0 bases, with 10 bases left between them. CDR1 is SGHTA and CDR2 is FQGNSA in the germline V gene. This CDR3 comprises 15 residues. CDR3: CASSLVVTNTGELFF. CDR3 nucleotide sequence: TGTGCCAGCAGCCTTGTGGTAACGAACACCGGGGAGCTGTTTTTT. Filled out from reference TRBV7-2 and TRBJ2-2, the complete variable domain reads GAGVSQSPSNKVTEKGKDVELRCDPISGHTALYWYRQSLGQGLEFLIYFQGNSAPDKSGLPSDRFSAERTGGSVSTLTIQRTQQEDSAVYLCASSLVVTNTGELFFGEGSRLTVL.

CDR3 sequence (DNA): TGCGCCAGCAGCTACCCCTGGTCCGATGGCTACACCTTC. Its protein is CASSYPWSDGYTF. The V and J genes are TRBV5-1 and TRBJ1-2; D call uncertain. The ends were cut back, 3 bases at V and 6 bases at J, with 12 bases in the middle. The CDR3 contains 13 residues. Germline-derived CDR1 and CDR2 are SGHRS and YFSETQ.

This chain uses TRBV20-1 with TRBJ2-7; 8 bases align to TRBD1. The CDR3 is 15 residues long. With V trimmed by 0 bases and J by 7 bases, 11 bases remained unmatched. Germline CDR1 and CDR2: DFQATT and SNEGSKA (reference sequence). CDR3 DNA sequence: TGCAGTGCTAGAGAGGGACAGGCGATTGGGAGGGAGCAGTACTTC. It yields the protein CSAREGQAIGREQYF.

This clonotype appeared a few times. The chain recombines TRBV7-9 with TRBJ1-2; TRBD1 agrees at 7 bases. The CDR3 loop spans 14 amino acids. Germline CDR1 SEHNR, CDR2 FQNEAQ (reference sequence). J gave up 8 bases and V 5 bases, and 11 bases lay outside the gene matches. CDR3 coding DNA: TGTGCCAGCAGCCTATCCCCGGGACAGCTAGGCTACACCTTC. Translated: CASSLSPGQLGYTF. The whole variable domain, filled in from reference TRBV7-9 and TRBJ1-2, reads DTGVSQNPRHKITKRGQNVTFRCDPISEHNRLYWYRQTLGQGPEFLTYFQNEAQLEKSRLLSDRFSAERPKGSFSTLEIQRTEQGDSAMYLCASSLSPGQLGYTFGSGTRLTVV.

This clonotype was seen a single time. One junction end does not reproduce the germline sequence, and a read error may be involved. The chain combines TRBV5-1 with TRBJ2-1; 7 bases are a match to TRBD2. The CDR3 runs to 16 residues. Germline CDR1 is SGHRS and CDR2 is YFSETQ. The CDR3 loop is CASSTALFAGVNDQFF. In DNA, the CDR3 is TGCGCCAGCAGCACCGCGCTATTCGCGGGAGTCAATGACCAGTTCTTC.

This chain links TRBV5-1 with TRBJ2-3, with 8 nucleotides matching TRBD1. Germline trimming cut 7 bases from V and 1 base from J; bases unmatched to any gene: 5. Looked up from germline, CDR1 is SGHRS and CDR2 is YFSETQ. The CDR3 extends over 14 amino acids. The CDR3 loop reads CASGGTGRTDTQYF. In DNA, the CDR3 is TGCGCCAGCGGTGGGACAGGACGCACAGATACGCAGTATTTT.

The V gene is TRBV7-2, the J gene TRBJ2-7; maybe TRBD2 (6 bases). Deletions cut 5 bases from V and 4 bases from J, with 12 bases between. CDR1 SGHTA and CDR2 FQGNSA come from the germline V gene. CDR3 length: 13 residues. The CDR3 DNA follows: TGTGCCAGCAGCCAAGGGAGGATTTACGAGCAGTACTTC. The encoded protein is CASSQGRIYEQYF.

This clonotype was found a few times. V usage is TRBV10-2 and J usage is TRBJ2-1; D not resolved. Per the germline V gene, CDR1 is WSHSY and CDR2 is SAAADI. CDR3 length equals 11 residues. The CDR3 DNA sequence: TGCGCTGGGGATAGGGCAAGTGAGCAGTTCTTC. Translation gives CAGDRASEQFF.

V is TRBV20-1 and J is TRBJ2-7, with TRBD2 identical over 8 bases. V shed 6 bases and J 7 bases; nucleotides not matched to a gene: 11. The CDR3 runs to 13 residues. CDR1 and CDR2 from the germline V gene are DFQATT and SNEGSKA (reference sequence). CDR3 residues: CSATGTRVWEQYF. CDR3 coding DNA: TGCAGTGCCACCGGGACTAGAGTATGGGAGCAGTACTTC.

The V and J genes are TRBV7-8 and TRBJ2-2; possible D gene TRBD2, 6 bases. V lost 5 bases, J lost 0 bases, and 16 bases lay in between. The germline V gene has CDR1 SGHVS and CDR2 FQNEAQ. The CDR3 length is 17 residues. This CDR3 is CASSLGMLAPNTGELFF. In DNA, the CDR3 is TGTGCCAGCAGCCTAGGGATGCTAGCGCCGAACACCGGGGAGCTGTTTTTT.

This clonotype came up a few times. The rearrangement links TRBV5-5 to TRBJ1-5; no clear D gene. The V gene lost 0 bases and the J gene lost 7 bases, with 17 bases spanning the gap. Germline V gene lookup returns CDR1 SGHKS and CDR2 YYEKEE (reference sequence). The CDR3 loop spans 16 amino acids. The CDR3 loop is CASSLGDWGIGQPQHF. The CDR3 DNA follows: TGTGCCAGCAGCTTGGGCGATTGGGGAATTGGGCAGCCCCAGCATTTT.

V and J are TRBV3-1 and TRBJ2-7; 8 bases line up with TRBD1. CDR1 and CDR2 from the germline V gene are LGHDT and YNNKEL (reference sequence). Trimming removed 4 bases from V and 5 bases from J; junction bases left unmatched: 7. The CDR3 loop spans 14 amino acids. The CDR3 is CASSLQGGSHEQYF. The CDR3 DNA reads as TGTGCCAGCAGCCTACAGGGGGGTTCCCACGAGCAGTACTTC.